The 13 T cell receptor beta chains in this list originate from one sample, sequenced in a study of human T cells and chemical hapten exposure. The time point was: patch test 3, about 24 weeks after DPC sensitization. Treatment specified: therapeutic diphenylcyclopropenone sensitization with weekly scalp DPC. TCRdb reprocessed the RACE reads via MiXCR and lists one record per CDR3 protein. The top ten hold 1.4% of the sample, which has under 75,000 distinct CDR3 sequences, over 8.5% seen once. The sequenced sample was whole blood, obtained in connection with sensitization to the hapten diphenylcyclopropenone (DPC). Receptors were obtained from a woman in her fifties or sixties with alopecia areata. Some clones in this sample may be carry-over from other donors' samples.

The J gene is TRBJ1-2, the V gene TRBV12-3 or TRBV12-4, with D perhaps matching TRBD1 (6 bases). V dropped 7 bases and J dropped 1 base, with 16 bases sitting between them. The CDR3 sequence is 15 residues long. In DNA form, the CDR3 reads TGTGCCAGCACGGGACAAGGGGGTATTAACTATGGCTACACCTTC. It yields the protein CASTGQGGINYGYTF.

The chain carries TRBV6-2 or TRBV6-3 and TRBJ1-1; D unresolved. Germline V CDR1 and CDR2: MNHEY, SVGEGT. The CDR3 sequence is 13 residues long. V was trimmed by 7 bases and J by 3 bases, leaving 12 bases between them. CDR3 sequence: CASTLDGYTEAFF. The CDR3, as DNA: TGTGCCAGCACCCTAGACGGGTACACTGAAGCTTTCTTT.

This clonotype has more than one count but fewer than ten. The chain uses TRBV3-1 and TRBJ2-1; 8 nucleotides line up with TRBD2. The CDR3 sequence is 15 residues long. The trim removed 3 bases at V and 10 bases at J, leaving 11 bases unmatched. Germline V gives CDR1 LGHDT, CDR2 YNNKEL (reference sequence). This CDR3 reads CASSQGLETLGEQFF. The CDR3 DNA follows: TGTGCCAGCAGCCAGGGACTAGAAACGCTCGGGGAGCAGTTCTTC.

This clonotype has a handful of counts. The DNA of the CDR3 is TGCGCCAGCAGCTTGGACAGGCAAGGGGGGACCCAGTACTTC. It is translated as CASSLDRQGGTQYF. The chain joins TRBV5-1 to TRBJ2-5, with a weak D call TRBD1 (6 bases). V lost 0 bases, J lost 7 bases, and 13 bases lay in between. The CDR3 covers 14 residues. Germline CDR1 and CDR2: SGHRS and YFSETQ.

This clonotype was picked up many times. The CDR3 nucleotides read TGCGCCAGCAGCCAAGGACCGGAAAAACTGTTTTTT. This translates into CASSQGPEKLFF. The chain joins TRBV4-3 to TRBJ1-4; D not certain. V gave up 1 base and J gave up 8 bases, with 5 bases separating them. CDR1 and CDR2 (germline): LGHNA, YSLEER. The CDR3 consists of 12 residues.

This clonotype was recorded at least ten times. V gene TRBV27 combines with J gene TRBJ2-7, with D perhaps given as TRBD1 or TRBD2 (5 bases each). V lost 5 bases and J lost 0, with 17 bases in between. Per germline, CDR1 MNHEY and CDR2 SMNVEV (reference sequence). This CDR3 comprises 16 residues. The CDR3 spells CASSPSFGTRSYEQYF. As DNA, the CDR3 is TGTGCCAGCAGTCCCTCGTTCGGGACGCGCTCCTACGAGCAGTACTTC.

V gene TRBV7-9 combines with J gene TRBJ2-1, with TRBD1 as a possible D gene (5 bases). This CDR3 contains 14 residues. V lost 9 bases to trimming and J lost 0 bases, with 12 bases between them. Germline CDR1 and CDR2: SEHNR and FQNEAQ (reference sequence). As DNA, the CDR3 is TGTGCCAGTACGTGGGGCAGCTCCTACAATGAGCAGTTCTTC. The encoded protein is CASTWGSSYNEQFF.

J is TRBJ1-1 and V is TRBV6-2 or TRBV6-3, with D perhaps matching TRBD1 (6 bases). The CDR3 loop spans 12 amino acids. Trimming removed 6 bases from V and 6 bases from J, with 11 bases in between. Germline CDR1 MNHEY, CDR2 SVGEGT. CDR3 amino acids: CASRAGGSEAFF. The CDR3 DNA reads TGTGCCAGCAGAGCGGGGGGCTCTGAAGCTTTCTTT.

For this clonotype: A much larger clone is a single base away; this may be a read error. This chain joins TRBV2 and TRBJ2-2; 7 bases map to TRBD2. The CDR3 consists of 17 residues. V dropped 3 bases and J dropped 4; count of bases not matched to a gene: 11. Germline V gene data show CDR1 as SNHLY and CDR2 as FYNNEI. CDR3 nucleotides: TGTGCCAGCAGTGATACGACCCCCGGGGGGTGCACCGGGGAGCTGTTTTTT. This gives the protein CASSDTTPGGCTGELFF.

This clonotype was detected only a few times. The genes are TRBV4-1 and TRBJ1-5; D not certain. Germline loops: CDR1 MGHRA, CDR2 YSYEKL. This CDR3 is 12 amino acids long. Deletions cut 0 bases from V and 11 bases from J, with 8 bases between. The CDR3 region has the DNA TGCGCCAGCAGCCAAGAGTACGGGTCCCAGCATTTT. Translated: CASSQEYGSQHF.

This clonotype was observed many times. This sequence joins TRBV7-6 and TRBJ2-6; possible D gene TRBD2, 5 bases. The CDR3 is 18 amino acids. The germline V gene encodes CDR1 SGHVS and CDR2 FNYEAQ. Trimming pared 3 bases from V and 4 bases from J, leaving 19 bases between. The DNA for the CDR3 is TGTGCCAGCAGCTTCCAAGCGCCCGGGAATTCCGGGGCCAACGTCCTGACTTTC. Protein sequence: CASSFQAPGNSGANVLTF.

DNA of the CDR3: TGTGCCAGCAGCTTAGTCTTGGGCAATCAGCCCCAGCATTTT. Translating gives CASSLVLGNQPQHF. This rearrangement joins TRBV7-6 to TRBJ1-5; no clear D gene. Germline CDR1 is SGHVS and CDR2 is FNYEAQ. V lost 1 base to trimming and J lost 2 bases, with 6 bases between them. The CDR3 is made up of 14 amino acids.

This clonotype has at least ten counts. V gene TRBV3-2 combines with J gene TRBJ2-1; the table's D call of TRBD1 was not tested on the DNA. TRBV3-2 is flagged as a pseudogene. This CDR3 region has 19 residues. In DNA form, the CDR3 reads TGTGCCAGCAGCCAAATCCCGGCGGGGGAAACACCACCCTACAATGAGCAGTTCTTC. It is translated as CASSQIPAGETPPYNEQFF.